A single sample gave rise to the 22 T cell receptor beta chains below, sequenced in a study of T cells in Graves' hyperthyroidism and ophthalmopathy. Researchers amplified the TCR beta CDR3 regions from RNA transcripts. During a first-round RT-PCR of the TCR CDR3, the HTBI primer set was used. TCRdb reprocessed the multiplex PCR reads with MiXCR, giving one entry per CDR3 protein. The data hold about 510,000 distinct CDR3 sequences, with over 35% observed a single time. Sequencing was done on a sample of peripheral blood or thyroid tissue (not recorded which). All receptors come from an adult woman with Graves' disease, either hyperthyroidism or ophthalmopathy (not recorded which).

This clonotype has just a few counts. The rearrangement uses TRBV6-2 or TRBV6-3 and TRBJ2-7, with 7 bases lining up with TRBD2. The CDR3 has 13 residues. Germline assignment: CDR1 MNHEY and CDR2 SVGEGT. V gave up 7 bases and J gave up 2 bases; unmatched junction bases: 5. CDR3 protein: CASIGGSPYEQYF. In nucleotides, the CDR3 is TGTGCCAGCATAGGCGGGAGTCCCTACGAGCAGTACTTC.

The V and J genes are TRBV5-4 and TRBJ2-6, with TRBD2 matching 7 bases. The CDR3 runs 16 residues. Germline trimming cut 4 bases from V and 0 bases from J; bases unmatched to any gene: 4. Germline assignment: CDR1 SGHNT and CDR2 YYREEE (reference sequence). The CDR3: CASSGGGSSGANVLTF. The CDR3 DNA reads TGTGCCAGCAGCGGGGGGGGGAGCTCTGGGGCCAACGTCCTGACTTTC.

The rearrangement links TRBV4-2 to TRBJ1-6, with D perhaps matching TRBD1 (5 bases). V was cut by 5 bases and J by 7 bases, with 12 bases left in between. CDR1 and CDR2 (germline): LGHNA, YNFKEQ. This CDR3 spans 14 amino acids. CDR3 region: CASSFGGGNSPLHF. The DNA for the CDR3 is TGTGCCAGCAGCTTCGGGGGAGGAAATTCACCCCTCCACTTT.

The V gene is TRBV2, the J gene TRBJ2-3; D is perhaps TRBD2 (6 bases). This CDR3 has 16 amino acids. CDR1 is SNHLY and CDR2 is FYNNEI in the germline V gene. Trimming stripped 0 bases from V and 1 base from J, with 11 bases between. CDR3 in amino acids: CASSEAPGLRTDTQYF. CDR3 bases: TGTGCCAGCAGTGAAGCGCCGGGACTGCGCACAGATACGCAGTATTTT.

This chain connects TRBV10-3 to TRBJ2-1; 11 nucleotides agree with TRBD2. With V trimmed by 2 bases and J by 0 bases, 15 bases remained unmatched. The CDR3 is 21 amino acids. Germline values: CDR1 ENHRY, CDR2 SYGVKD. CDR3 nucleotide sequence: TGTGCCATCAGTGAGACGAAACTAGCGGGAGAGGTTTGGAGCTCCTACAATGAGCAGTTCTTC. It specifies CAISETKLAGEVWSSYNEQFF.

The J gene is TRBJ1-6, the V gene TRBV9; the D gene is possibly TRBD1 (5 bases). Germline assignment: CDR1 SGDLS and CDR2 YYNGEE. V lost 2 bases and J 3 bases, leaving 6 bases between the germline ends. The CDR3 is 14 residues long. The CDR3 protein is CASSVQGYNSPLHF. CDR3 nucleotide sequence: TGTGCCAGCAGCGTGCAGGGCTATAATTCACCCCTCCACTTT.

This clonotype was observed at least ten times. The chain couples TRBV24-1 to TRBJ1-1; D uncertain. The CDR3 totals 12 residues. Germline V lookup: CDR1 KGHDR, CDR2 SFDVKD. Trimming removed 0 bases from V and 7 bases from J, with 5 bases in between. CDR3 region: CATSDLSVEAFF. The DNA for the CDR3 is TGTGCCACCAGTGATTTGTCAGTTGAAGCTTTCTTT.

The sample holds many counts of this clonotype. The chain has TRBV20-1 and TRBJ2-7, with 9 positions matching TRBD2. The CDR3 has 16 residues. Germline lookup yields CDR1 DFQATT and CDR2 SNEGSKA (reference sequence). The trim removed 1 base at V and 6 bases at J, leaving 13 bases unmatched. The CDR3 reads CSARGGGLAGSGEQYF. CDR3 DNA: TGCAGTGCTAGAGGAGGAGGGCTAGCGGGATCTGGCGAGCAGTACTTC.

The CDR3 spells CASSGTPSSGNTIYF. The CDR3 DNA follows: TGTGCCAGCAGCGGGACACCGAGCTCTGGAAACACCATATATTTT. The chain links TRBV7-2 to TRBJ1-3; TRBD1 is a possible D gene (6 bases). This CDR3 is built from 15 residues. Per germline, CDR1 SGHTA and CDR2 FQGNSA. Trimming took off 5 bases at V and 0 bases at J, with 11 bases between the two ends.

The V gene is TRBV24-1, the J gene TRBJ2-7, with 7 positions matching TRBD1. In germline, CDR1 is KGHDR, CDR2 SFDVKD. The CDR3 contains 12 residues. V lost 5 bases to trimming and J lost 5 bases; unmatched junction nucleotides: 2. Here the CDR3 DNA reads TGTGCCACCAGTGGTGACAGGGACGAGCAGTACTTC. It is translated as CATSGDRDEQYF.

This clonotype was seen only a few times. The CDR3 DNA follows: TGTGCCAGCAGTCCAGGGATAGGCAATCAGCCCCAGCATTTT. This sequence encodes CASSPGIGNQPQHF. The chain employs TRBV28 and TRBJ1-5; a weak D match, TRBD1 (5 bases). The CDR3 contains 14 residues. Per the germline V gene, CDR1 is MDHEN and CDR2 is SYDVKM. The V end was cut by 5 bases, the J end by 2 bases, with 10 bases between.

V and J are TRBV12-3 or TRBV12-4 and TRBJ2-5; D possibly uses TRBD1 or TRBD2 (5 bases each). This CDR3 region has 13 residues. Trimming took off 5 bases at V and 12 bases at J, with 19 bases between the two ends. CDR3 in amino acids: CASSMTEGGAKYF. The CDR3 DNA is TGTGCCAGCAGTATGACCGAGGGTGGGGCCAAGTACTTC.

The V call is TRBV7-2, the J call TRBJ2-2; 8 nucleotides match TRBD2. The CDR3 length is 15 residues. Trimming removed 5 bases from V and 4 bases from J; junction bases left unmatched: 6. CDR1 SGHTA and CDR2 FQGNSA come from the germline V gene. In DNA form, the CDR3 reads TGTGCCAGCAGCGCCATGCTAGCGGGCACCGGGGAGCTGTTTTTT. It specifies CASSAMLAGTGELFF.

In this sample, this clonotype turned up many times. V usage is TRBV5-1 and J usage is TRBJ1-1; D is unresolved. The CDR3 sequence is 14 residues long. Germline values: CDR1 SGHRS, CDR2 YFSETQ. Deletions cut 3 bases from V and 1 base from J, with 10 bases between. The CDR3 spells CASSSPRANTEAFF. CDR3 nucleotide sequence: TGCGCCAGCAGCTCTCCACGTGCGAACACTGAAGCTTTCTTT.

The chain joins TRBV10-3 to TRBJ1-6; D gene unclear. Looked up from germline, CDR1 is ENHRY and CDR2 is SYGVKD. Trimming took 2 bases from V and 0 from J, leaving 14 bases between them. This CDR3 spans 18 amino acids. Here the CDR3 reads CAISEGRPTSSYNSPLHF. As DNA, the CDR3 is TGTGCCATCAGTGAGGGGAGACCAACGAGCTCCTATAATTCACCCCTCCACTTT.

The rearrangement uses TRBV7-8 and TRBJ1-1; D may be TRBD1 (6 bases). This CDR3 is 14 amino acids long. Germline V gives CDR1 SGHVS, CDR2 FQNEAQ. V shed 5 bases and J shed 2 bases, with 12 bases lying between them. The CDR3 nucleotides read TGTGCCAGCAGCCAACGGGACACCAACACTGAAGCTTTCTTT. Translation gives CASSQRDTNTEAFF.

The V call is TRBV2, the J call TRBJ2-3, with 13 bases fitting TRBD2. V trimming: 2 bases; J trimming: 2 bases; junction bases outside the gene matches: 10. Germline assignment: CDR1 SNHLY and CDR2 FYNNEI. This CDR3 is built from 19 residues. The DNA for the CDR3 is TGTGCCAGCAGTGAAACTAGCGGGAGGGTATTTGGGACCACAGATACGCAGTATTTT. This codes for CASSETSGRVFGTTDTQYF.

This clonotype appeared a few times. The rearrangement uses TRBV15 and TRBJ2-5; 7 positions agree with TRBD1. Germline V CDR1 and CDR2: LNHNV, YYDKDF (reference sequence). CDR3 length equals 13 residues. V dropped 3 bases and J dropped 4; count of bases not matched to a gene: 2. The CDR3 is CATSRRQGETQYF. Here the CDR3 DNA reads TGTGCCACCAGCAGGAGACAGGGAGAGACCCAGTACTTC.

The chain couples TRBV7-2 to TRBJ2-7; D possibly matches TRBD1 or TRBD2 (6 bases each). V was cut by 1 base and J by 3 bases, with 19 bases left in between. There are 17 residues in the CDR3. Germline V lookup: CDR1 SGHTA, CDR2 FQGNSA. CDR3 loop: CASSLVLLAPRGYEQYF. DNA of the CDR3: TGTGCCAGCAGCTTAGTCCTACTAGCCCCCAGGGGCTACGAGCAGTACTTC.

This clonotype was observed at least ten times. This chain uses TRBV20-1 with TRBJ1-2; D unclear. This CDR3 spans 14 amino acids. The germline V gene has CDR1 DFQATT and CDR2 SNEGSKA (reference sequence). V was trimmed by 6 bases and J by 2 bases, leaving 16 bases between them. In DNA form, the CDR3 reads TGCAGTGCCCCCCCCCATTATAGCAACTATGGCTACACCTTC. It translates to CSAPPHYSNYGYTF.

This clonotype has at least ten counts. This chain links TRBV5-6 with TRBJ2-7; 7 positions match TRBD1. CDR1 is SGHDT and CDR2 is YYEEEE in the germline V gene. V was pared by 4 bases and J by 2 bases, with 3 bases of the junction left unmatched. The CDR3 consists of 13 residues. The CDR3 nucleotides are TGTGCCAGCAGCAAACAGGGGACCTACGAGCAGTACTTC. This encodes CASSKQGTYEQYF. Full variable domain (rest looked up from reference TRBV5-6 and TRBJ2-7): DAGVTQSPTHLIKTRGQQVTLRCSPKSGHDTVSWYQQALGQGPQFIFQYYEEEERQRGNFPDRFSGHQFPNYSSELNVNALLLGDSALYLCASSKQGTYEQYFGPGTRLTVT.

Ten or more counts support this clonotype. The chain links TRBV15 to TRBJ2-5, with D possibly matching TRBD1 (6 bases). V shed 0 bases and J shed 3 bases, with 8 bases lying between them. There are 14 residues in the CDR3. The germline V gene has CDR1 LNHNV and CDR2 YYDKDF (reference sequence). The CDR3 region has the DNA TGTGCCACCAGCAGAGATCACAGGGAAGAGACCCAGTACTTC. Its protein product is CATSRDHREETQYF.